These 2 T cell receptor beta chains came from one sample sequenced in a study of Graves' ophthalmopathy and Graves' hyperthyroidism (dated 2018 in TCRdb). The run used an Illumina HiSeq 2000. For repertoire sequencing, TCR beta CDR3 regions were amplified from RNA transcripts. A first-round RT-PCR used HTBI primers with the Qiagen OneStep RT-PCR kit, followed by a second-round multiplex PCR, size selection and purification. The raw public reads went through TCRdb reprocessing: fastp at Q25, MiXCR clone calling, in-frame beta chains kept. Rows with a matching CDR3 protein are joined into one entry that keeps the most common DNA and genes. The sample table shows some 150,000 distinct CDR3 sequences, and 35% to 45% are seen once. The top ten hold 8% to 9% of the sample. The source material was peripheral blood. Receptors originate from a man in his thirties or forties with Graves' ophthalmopathy. Donor details come from another sample of the same person, matched by shared clones.

This clonotype has ten or more counts. CDR3 nucleotide sequence: TGTGCCAGCAGTGAAGTCGGGGGATTTGGGGCCAACGTCCTGACTTTC. Translation gives CASSEVGGFGANVLTF. The chain couples TRBV6-1 to TRBJ2-6; a possible D gene is TRBD2 (6 bases). The CDR3 runs 16 residues. CDR1 is MNHNS, CDR2 SASEGT, per germline. V was clipped by 1 base and J by 3 bases, with 10 bases between them.

Many counts were recorded for this clonotype. The chain links TRBV12-3 or TRBV12-4 to TRBJ1-2; maybe TRBD1 (6 bases). The CDR3 length is 15 residues. V lost 6 bases and J 3 bases, leaving 17 bases between the germline ends. CDR3 sequence reads: CASRPQGNSHYGYTF. The CDR3 DNA is TGTGCCAGCAGGCCCCAGGGGAATAGTCACTATGGCTACACCTTC.